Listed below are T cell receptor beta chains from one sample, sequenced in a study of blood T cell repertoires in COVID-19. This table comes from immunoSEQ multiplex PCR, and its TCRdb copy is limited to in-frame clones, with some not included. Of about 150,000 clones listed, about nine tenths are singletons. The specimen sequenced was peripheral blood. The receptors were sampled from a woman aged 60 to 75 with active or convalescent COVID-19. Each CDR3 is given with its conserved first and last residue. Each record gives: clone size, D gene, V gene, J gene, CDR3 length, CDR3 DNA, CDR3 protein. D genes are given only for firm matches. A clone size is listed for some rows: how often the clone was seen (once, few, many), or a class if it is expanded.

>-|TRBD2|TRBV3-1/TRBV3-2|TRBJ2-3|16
TGTGCCAGCAGCCAAGTGAAGGGGAGGGAAGCAGATACGCAGTATTTT
CASSQVKGREADTQYF
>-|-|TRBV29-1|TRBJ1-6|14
TGCAGCGTTGCCGACAGCGTGTTTAATTCACCCCTCCACTTT
CSVADSVFNSPLHF
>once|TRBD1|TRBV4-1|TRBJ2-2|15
TGCGCCAGCAGCATTGGACAGGGGTACACCGGGGAGCTGTTTTTT
CASSIGQGYTGELFF
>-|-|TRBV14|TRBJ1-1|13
TGTGCCAGCATGGGCAGGATAAACACTGAAGCTTTCTTT
CASMGRINTEAFF
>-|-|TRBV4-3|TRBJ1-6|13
TGCGCCAGCAGCCAGGAGAATAATTCACCCCTCCACTTT
CASSQENNSPLHF
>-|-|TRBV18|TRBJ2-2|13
TGTGCCAGCTCACCAGGGCACACCGGGGAGCTGTTTTTT
CASSPGHTGELFF
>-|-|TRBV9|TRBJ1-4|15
TGTGCCAGCAGCGGGCAGGGGACAACTAATGAAAAACTGTTTTTT
CASSGQGTTNEKLFF
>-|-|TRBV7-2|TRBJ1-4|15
TGTGCCAGCAGCTTATTTGGGCCAGGGGATGAAAAACTGTTTTTT
CASSLFGPGDEKLFF
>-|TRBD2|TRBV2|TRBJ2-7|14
TGTGCCAGCCAACTAGCGGGGGTTATCTACGAGCAGTACTTC
CASQLAGVIYEQYF
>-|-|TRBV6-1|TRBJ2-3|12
TGTGCCAGTACTACTAGCACAGATACGCAGTATTTT
CASTTSTDTQYF
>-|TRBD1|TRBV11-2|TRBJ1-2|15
TGTGCCAGCAGCCCCTGGTCAGGGGGAGAGTATGGCTACACCTTC
CASSPWSGGEYGYTF
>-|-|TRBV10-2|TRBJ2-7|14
TGCGCCAGCAGTGAGAACGGGGGAAGGGGCGAGCAGTACTTC
CASSENGGRGEQYF
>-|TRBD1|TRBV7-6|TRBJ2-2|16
TGTGCCAGCAGCTCGACCGGACAGGGGAACACCGGGGAGCTGTTTTTT
CASSSTGQGNTGELFF
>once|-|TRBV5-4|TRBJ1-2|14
TGTGCCAGCAGCTGGAACAGGGCCAACTATGGCTACACCTTC
CASSWNRANYGYTF
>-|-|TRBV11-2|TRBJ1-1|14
TGTGCCAGCAGCAAACAGGGATTGAACACTGAAGCTTTCTTT
CASSKQGLNTEAFF
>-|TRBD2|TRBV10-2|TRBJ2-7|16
TGCGCCAGCACCCCTCGTCCTAGCGGGTACTCCTACGAGCAGTACTTC
CASTPRPSGYSYEQYF
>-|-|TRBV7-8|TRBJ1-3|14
TGTGCCAGCAGCCTAGGGGGGGTTGGAAACACCATATATTTT
CASSLGGVGNTIYF
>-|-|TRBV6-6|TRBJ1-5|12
TGTGCCAGCACATACGGTAATCAGCCCCAGCATTTT
CASTYGNQPQHF
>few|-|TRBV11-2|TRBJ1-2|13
TGTGCCAGCAGTCCAGGGTTGGACTATGGCTACACCTTC
CASSPGLDYGYTF
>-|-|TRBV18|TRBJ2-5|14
TGTGCCAGCTCACCACTATACAGGGCGGAGACCCAGTACTTC
CASSPLYRAETQYF
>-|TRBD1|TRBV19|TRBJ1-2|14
TGTGCCAGTAGCTTCTCAGACAGGGCAGGTGGCTACACCTTC
CASSFSDRAGGYTF
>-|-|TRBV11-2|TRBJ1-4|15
TGTGCCAGCACCCTTAGTGGAGTCAGGGGTGAAAAACTGTTTTTT
CASTLSGVRGEKLFF
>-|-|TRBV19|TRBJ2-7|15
TGTGCCAGTAGCCCCAGGTTGACAGGTTTGTACGAGCAGTACTTC
CASSPRLTGLYEQYF
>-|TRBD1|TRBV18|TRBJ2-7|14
TGTGCCAGCTCACCTGGGACAGGGGGGAACGAGCAGTACTTC
CASSPGTGGNEQYF
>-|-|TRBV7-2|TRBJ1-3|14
TGTGCCAGCAGCCAGGGGCAGGGGCCCAGGCCCATATATTTT
CASSQGQGPRPIYF
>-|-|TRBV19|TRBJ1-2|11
TGTGCCAGTTCTGGGGGCAGGGGCTACACCTTC
CASSGGRGYTF
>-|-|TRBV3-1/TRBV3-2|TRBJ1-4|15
TGTGCCAGCAGCCAAGATCAAGCGCTAAATGAAAAACTGTTTTTT
CASSQDQALNEKLFF
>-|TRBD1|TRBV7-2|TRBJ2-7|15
TGTGCCAGCAAAATTGGGGACAGGGTCAGCTACGAGCAGTACTTC
CASKIGDRVSYEQYF
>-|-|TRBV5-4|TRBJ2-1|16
TGTGCCAGCAGCAAATCAGTAGCGGTTTCCTACAATGAGCAGTTCTTC
CASSKSVAVSYNEQFF
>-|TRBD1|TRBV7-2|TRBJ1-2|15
TGTGCCAGCAGCCCACAGGACAGGGAAGACTATGGCTACACCTTC
CASSPQDREDYGYTF
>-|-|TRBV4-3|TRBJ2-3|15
TGCGCCAGCAGCCAAGATATGCAGGGGACAGATACGCAGTATTTT
CASSQDMQGTDTQYF
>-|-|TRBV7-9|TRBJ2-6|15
TGTGCCAGCAGTCCAAGAGTCTCTGGGGCCAACGTCCTGACTTTC
CASSPRVSGANVLTF
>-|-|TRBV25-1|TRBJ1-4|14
TGTGCCAGCAGAGCTACAGGAGTTAATGAAAAACTGTTTTTT
CASRATGVNEKLFF
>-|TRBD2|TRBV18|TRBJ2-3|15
TGTGCCAGCTCACCGAACGGGGGGGCAGGAGATACGCAGTATTTT
CASSPNGGAGDTQYF
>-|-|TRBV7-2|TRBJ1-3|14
TGTGCCAGCAGCTTAACAGGCTCTGGAAACACCATATATTTT
CASSLTGSGNTIYF
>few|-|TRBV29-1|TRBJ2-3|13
TGCAGCGCTAAAGGGCGGGTCACAGATACGCAGTATTTT
CSAKGRVTDTQYF
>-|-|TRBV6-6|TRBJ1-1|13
TGTGCCAGCAGCGTGACAGTGAACACTGAAGCTTTCTTT
CASSVTVNTEAFF
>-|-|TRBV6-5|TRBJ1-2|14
TGTGCCAGCAGGGCTCCGACAGCGACCTATGGCTACACCTTC
CASRAPTATYGYTF
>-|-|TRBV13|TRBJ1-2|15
TGTGCCAGCAGTCGAAACAGGGAAAGGAACTATGGCTACACCTTC
CASSRNRERNYGYTF
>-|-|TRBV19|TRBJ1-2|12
TGTGCCACCACAGCGGGGAAATATGGCTACACCTTC
CATTAGKYGYTF
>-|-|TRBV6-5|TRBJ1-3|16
TGTGCCAGCAGTTACCGACCAGGGAACTCTGGAAACACCATATATTTT
CASSYRPGNSGNTIYF
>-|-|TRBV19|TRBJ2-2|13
TGTGCCAGTACCAGGGAGGACACCGGGGAGCTGTTTTTT
CASTREDTGELFF
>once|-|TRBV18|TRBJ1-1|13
TGTGCCAGCTCAGCCTTGATAGACACTGAAGCTTTCTTT
CASSALIDTEAFF
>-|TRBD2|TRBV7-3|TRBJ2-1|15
TGTGCCAGCAGCTTACAGGGACTAGTCGGCAATGAGCAGTTCTTC
CASSLQGLVGNEQFF
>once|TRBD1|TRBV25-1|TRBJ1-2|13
TGTGCCAGCAGGACAGGGGGTAACTATGGCTACACCTTC
CASRTGGNYGYTF
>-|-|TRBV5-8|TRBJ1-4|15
TGTGCCAGCAGCTTATATGGGGGGTCTAATGAAAAACTGTTTTTT
CASSLYGGSNEKLFF
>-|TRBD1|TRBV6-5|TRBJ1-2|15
TGTGCCAGCAGTCCAGGGGGGACAAGTTTCTATGGCTACACCTTC
CASSPGGTSFYGYTF
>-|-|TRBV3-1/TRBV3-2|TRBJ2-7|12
TGTGCCAGCAGACTAGCAGGGAGCGAGCAGTACTTC
CASRLAGSEQYF
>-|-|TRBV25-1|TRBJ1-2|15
TGTGCCAGCAGTGATCCGTCGGGAGGGAATCGTGGCTACACCTTC
CASSDPSGGNRGYTF
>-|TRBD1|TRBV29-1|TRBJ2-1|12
TGCAGCGTCAGGACAGGGGCCCCCAGGCAGTTCTTC
CSVRTGAPRQFF
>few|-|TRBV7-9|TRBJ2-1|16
TGTGCCAGCAGCCCCAGACGGGTCCTCCCCTACAATGAGCAGTTCTTC
CASSPRRVLPYNEQFF
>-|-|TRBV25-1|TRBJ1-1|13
TGTGCCAGCAGTGAGGGACAGAACACTGAAGCTTTCTTT
CASSEGQNTEAFF
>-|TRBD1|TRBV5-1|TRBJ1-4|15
TGCGCCAGCAGCTTGGAGACAGGGGGTGGTGAAAAACTGTTTTTT
CASSLETGGGEKLFF
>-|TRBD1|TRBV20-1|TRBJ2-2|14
TGCAGTGCCAGTCCCCCCAGGGGGCCCGGGGAGCTGTTTTTT
CSASPPRGPGELFF
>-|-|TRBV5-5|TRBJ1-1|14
TGTGCCAGCAGCTTCGGGGGTAAGAACACTGAAGCTTTCTTT
CASSFGGKNTEAFF
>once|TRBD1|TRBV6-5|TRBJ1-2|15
TGTGCCAGCAGTTCCCATGGACAGGCTTACTATGGCTACACCTTC
CASSSHGQAYYGYTF
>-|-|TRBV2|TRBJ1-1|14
TGTGCCAGCAGTGAAGCTGGAGGGATTACTGAAGCTTTCTTT
CASSEAGGITEAFF
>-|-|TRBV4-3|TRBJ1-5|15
TGCGCCAGCAGCCAAGATACGGGGGGGCCCCAGCCCCAGCATTTT
CASSQDTGGPQPQHF
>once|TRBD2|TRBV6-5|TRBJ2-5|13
TGTGCCAGCACGCTAGCGGGGTCACCGACCCAGTACTTC
CASTLAGSPTQYF
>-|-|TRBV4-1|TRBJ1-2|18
TGCGCCAGCAGCCAAGATATCTTAGGCGGGGGGAGGAACTATGGCTACACCTTC
CASSQDILGGGRNYGYTF